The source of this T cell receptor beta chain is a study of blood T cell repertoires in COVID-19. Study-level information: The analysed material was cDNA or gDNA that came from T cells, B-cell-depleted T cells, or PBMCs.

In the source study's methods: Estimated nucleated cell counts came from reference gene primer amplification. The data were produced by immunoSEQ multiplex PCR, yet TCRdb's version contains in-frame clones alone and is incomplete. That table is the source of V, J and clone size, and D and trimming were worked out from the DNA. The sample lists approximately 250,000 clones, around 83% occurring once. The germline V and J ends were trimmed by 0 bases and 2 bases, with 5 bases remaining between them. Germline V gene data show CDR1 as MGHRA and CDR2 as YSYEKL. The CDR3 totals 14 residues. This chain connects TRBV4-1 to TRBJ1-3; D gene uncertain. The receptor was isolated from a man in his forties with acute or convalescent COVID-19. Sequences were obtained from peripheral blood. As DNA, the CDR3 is TGCGCCAGCAGCCAAGAGGGCACTGGAAACACCATATATTTT. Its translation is CASSQEGTGNTIYF.